This T cell receptor beta chain was recovered during a study of T cell changes during pregnancy in multiple sclerosis. Here immunoSEQ multiplex PCR was the method, and the copy in TCRdb shows in-frame clones only, minus some. The profile shows about 110,000 clones, roughly 90% of them singletons. This CDR3 has 16 residues. Looked up from germline, CDR1 is SEHNR and CDR2 is FQNEAQ (reference sequence). V shed 5 bases and J 9 bases; nucleotides not matched to a gene: 16. The gene calls are TRBV7-9 and TRBJ2-3, with 8 bases lining up with TRBD1. This specimen consisted of peripheral blood, obtained after pregnancy. The source is a female donor with multiple sclerosis, enrolled in a pregnancy study. The CDR3 DNA sequence: TGTGCCAGCAGCACCCTTCCGGGACAGGTTAACAGCACGCAGTATTTT. Its protein is CASSTLPGQVNSTQYF.